Listed here is a single T cell receptor (beta chain). This clone was picked up a small number of times. Its antigen remains undetermined. No much larger clone exists at a distance of one base, and base qualities are not known. In light of the paper, this sample's time point label describes: baseline before first vaccination. Vaccinee samples came from UK trials COV001 and COV002, including a single-blind randomized controlled phase 2/3 trial of AZD1222 (ChAdOx1 nCoV-19) in healthy adults. For TCRbeta chain sequencing, PBMC samples from trial participants were taken at day 0 and at day 28 after the second dose. This entry belongs to a study of T cell responses to AZD1222 COVID-19 vaccine (TCRdb year 2021). Context from the whole study: AZD1222 recipients with second doses at about 4 weeks or about 12 weeks were pooled, because spike-specific TCR depth and breadth did not differ between schedules. TCR sequencing covered approximately 230 trial participants: roughly 200 given two doses of AZD1222 and about 26 given two doses of MenACWY control vaccine. Trial participants were enrolled by age into 18-55, 56-69 and 70-plus year subgroups, with roughly 150, 30 and 60 TCR-sequenced participants respectively. Broad study findings and their caveats: Participants were mostly white British and included more females than males, and it was suggested by the authors that clonal diversity may have been underestimated. Conclusions about previously exposed vaccinees were limited because only a handful of AZD1222 recipients were SARS-CoV-2 seropositive at baseline. Nearly half of unique spike-specific TCRs reportedly recognized epitopes outside regions mutated in the B.1.351 and B.1.1.7 variants. The 56-69-year group was small, and its depth increase did not reach significance, likely because of low power. No day 14 peak-response samples were available, so repertoires were characterized only after the peak T cell response. A significant rise in spike-specific TCR breadth and depth was observed after two AZD1222 doses relative to day 0 and relative to MenACWY recipients. Vaccine-associated CD4 TCRs spanned the whole spike protein, with dominant responses in regions 160-218 and 743-854.

The CDR3 regions of human TCRbeta chains were subjected to immunosequencing. Under the source paper's analysis protocol: Repertoire TCRs were matched against a reference library of SARS-CoV-2-specific TCRs generated with the MIRA antigen-specificity platform. Breadth was defined as the fraction of unique TCRs that were SARS-CoV-2-associated, and depth was defined as the fraction of total T cells that were SARS-CoV-2-associated. Using the MIRA data, every spike-specific TCR was mapped to the spike region that the TCR reacted to and assigned to either a CD4 or a CD8 class. Log10-transformed breadth and depth values were compared by one-way ANOVA with Sidak's multiple comparisons tests. TCRdb took over this immuneACCESS table, retaining in-frame rearrangements with V and J assigned. Such tables are incomplete; in checked studies, under half of the missing clones stem from an unresolved V gene, and the remainder is unexplained. Clone size and the V and J calls come from that table; the DNA yielded D and trimming. For this sample the table gives roughly 110,000 clones, of which around 91% were detected only once. Of the sample, 20% to 25% is held by the ten largest clones.

From the germline V gene, CDR1 is SNHLY and CDR2 is FYNNEI. The junction shows trimming of 8 bases on V and 0 bases on J, plus 11 bases between the germline ends. Including cysteine and phenylalanine, the CDR3 has 15 amino acids. Only the CDR3 DNA is retained, 45 bases long and in frame from the first base. The sample consisted of peripheral blood, taken on day 0 of AZD1222 vaccination. This receptor chain uses TRBV2 and TRBJ1-6; the D gene lacks a confident call. The TCR was taken from an adult in good health. The CDR3: CASLFLSSYNSPLHF. DNA sequence: TGTGCCAGCCTCTTTCTGAGCTCCTATAATTCACCCCTCCACTTT.